The rows below give T cell receptor beta chains drawn from one sample of a study of tumor-infiltrating lymphocytes in primary liver carcinoma. TCRdb itself ran the multiplex PCR reads through MiXCR, one entry per CDR3 protein. This sample has about 26,000 distinct CDR3 sequences, with around 84% found just once. Sample: liver tumor tissue from sampling region 3. These TCRs come from a middle-aged man with primary liver carcinoma and hepatitis B virus infection. Both conserved end residues are part of each CDR3. The D gene is left open where the match is weak. Rows give clone size only sometimes, using once, few, many, or a class for an expanded clone.

d_call	clone_size	v_call	j_call	cdr3_nt	cdr3_aa
TRBD2	NA	TRBV13	TRBJ2-7	TGTGCCAGCAGCCTACAACCTAGCGGGAGGACGGCCTACGATCAGTACTTC	CASSLQPSGRTAYDQYF
TRBD2	once	TRBV5-4	TRBJ2-1	TGTGCCAGCAGCCAGGGAAGGGCGGGAGCTTATAGTGAGCAGTTCTTC	CASSQGRAGAYSEQFF
NA	once	TRBV6-6	TRBJ1-2	TGTGCCAGCAGTGACACGGGGGAGAGCTATGGTTGCACCTTC	CASSDTGESYGCTF
NA	NA	TRBV29-1	TRBJ1-2	TGCAGCGTCGAACAGTACTATGGCTACACCTTC	CSVEQYYGYTF
TRBD2	NA	TRBV11-3	TRBJ2-1	TGTGCCAGCAGCTTACACCCCCCCGGGACTAGCGGGTCCAATGAGCAACTCTTC	CASSLHPPGTSGSNEQLF
NA	NA	TRBV12-3/TRBV12-4	TRBJ2-1	TGTGCCAATAGTTTTCGCGGACATGAGCAGTTCTTC	CANSFRGHEQFF
NA	NA	TRBV5-4	TRBJ2-2	TGTGCCAGCAGGACTGCCGGCACCGGGGAGTTGTTATTT	CASRTAGTGELLF
TRBD2	NA	TRBV30	TRBJ2-1	TGTTCCTGGAGTCCGAGCGGGATTGGTAATGAGCAGTTCTTC	CSWSPSGIGNEQFF
TRBD2	NA	TRBV6-6	TRBJ2-3	TGTGCCAGCGGGAAAGGGATTAGCGGGAGGACGAATACGCAGTACTTT	CASGKGISGRTNTQYF
NA	NA	TRBV6-1	TRBJ2-7	TGTACCAGCAGCGAGGGGCCTTCCCCCTACAAGCAGTACTTC	CTSSEGPSPYKQYF
TRBD1	NA	TRBV6-2/TRBV6-3	TRBJ2-5	TGTGCCAGCAACCGGGACAGGGAAGAGACCCTGTACTTC	CASNRDREETLYF
NA	NA	TRBV12-3/TRBV12-4	TRBJ1-5	TGTGTCAGCAGAGACAGGAACAATCATCCCCAGAATTTT	CVSRDRNNHPQNF
NA	NA	TRBV5-5	TRBJ1-4	TGTGCCAGCAGCCTTGTGGGGAATGAAAAACTGGTTTTT	CASSLVGNEKLVF
NA	NA	TRBV4-2	TRBJ2-1	TGTGTCAGCAGCCAAGCGTCTAACGGGCCACATGAGCAGTTCTTC	CVSSQASNGPHEQFF
NA	NA	TRBV7-8	TRBJ2-1	TGTGCCAGCAGCGCGCTTGGAGGCTCAGCAGTCTCCTACAATGAGCAGTTCTTC	CASSALGGSAVSYNEQFF
NA	NA	TRBV14	TRBJ2-2	TGTGCCAGCGGCCACAGAGGGACGGGACTCACAGGGGAGCTGTTTTTT	CASGHRGTGLTGELFF
NA	NA	TRBV12-3/TRBV12-4	TRBJ2-2	TGTGCCAGCGTCCGACTAGTGACCGGGGAACTCTTTTTT	CASVRLVTGELFF
TRBD2	NA	TRBV29-1	TRBJ2-3	TGCTGCGCCTGGACTAGCGGGTGTGTAACTGATACGCAGTATTTT	CCAWTSGCVTDTQYF
NA	NA	TRBV14	TRBJ1-2	TGTGCCAGCGGCCCGGGACTAGGGGGCTACACCTTC	CASGPGLGGYTF
NA	NA	TRBV12-3/TRBV12-4	TRBJ2-7	TGCGCCGGCACCCGACGGGAATACTACGAGCAGTACTTC	CAGTRREYYEQYF
NA	NA	TRBV13	TRBJ2-5	TGTGCCGGCAGCCCTACCCGGAGAGGAGGGGAAGAGATCCAGTACTTC	CAGSPTRRGGEEIQYF
NA	NA	TRBV11-2	TRBJ2-2	TGTGCCAAGAGGCGACTTAAACCCATCACCGGGGAGCTGTTTTTT	CAKRRLKPITGELFF
TRBD2	NA	TRBV10-3	TRBJ2-7	TGTGTCATCACCAAACAATCGGGACTAGCGGGAAGGTTCTCCTACGAGCAGTACTTC	CVITKQSGLAGRFSYEQYF
NA	NA	TRBV28	TRBJ2-7	TGTGCCAGTAGTTTACCAGTGGGAGTAGGTGAGCAGTACTTC	CASSLPVGVGEQYF
TRBD2	NA	TRBV29-1	TRBJ2-3	TGCATCGTTGAAAAACGGACTAGGATCCAGGATACGCAGTATTTT	CIVEKRTRIQDTQYF
NA	many	TRBV24-1	TRBJ2-3	TGTGCCACCAGTGGCACAGATACGCAGTATTTT	CATSGTDTQYF
NA	once	TRBV6-1	TRBJ2-7	TGTGTCAGCAGCCTGGGGGGCAGCAGCTCCTACAAGCAGTACTTC	CVSSLGGSSSYKQYF
TRBD1	NA	TRBV5-6	TRBJ2-1	TGTGCCAACAGCTTAGGAAACAGGGGCAGCTCCTACAATGAGCAGTTCTTC	CANSLGNRGSSYNEQFF
NA	NA	TRBV10-1	TRBJ2-5	TGCGCCAGCAGTGACCGCGTGAAAGAGACCCAGAACTTC	CASSDRVKETQNF
NA	NA	TRBV11-2	TRBJ2-5	TGTGCCAGCAACCAAACTCCTGGCTGTGGGAAAGAGACCCAGCACTTC	CASNQTPGCGKETQHF
NA	few	TRBV14	TRBJ2-2	TGTGCCAGCTGCCACAGAAGGACGGGACTCGCCGGGGAGCTGTTTTTT	CASCHRRTGLAGELFF
TRBD2	NA	TRBV6-1	TRBJ2-2	TGTGCCAGGAGCGGGCTAGCGGGAACGGTCGGGGAGTTGTTTTTT	CARSGLAGTVGELFF
TRBD1	NA	TRBV29-1	TRBJ2-2	TGCAGCCTTGAAGGACAGGGCACCAGGGAGCTGTTTTTT	CSLEGQGTRELFF
NA	NA	TRBV4-3	TRBJ2-2	TGCGTCAGCAGTCAAGATTTGGGGGTGGAGCTGTTTTTT	CVSSQDLGVELFF
NA	NA	TRBV11-2	TRBJ2-3	TGTGTCAGTAGCTACAGCACGGCAGATACGCAGTATTTT	CVSSYSTADTQYF
NA	NA	TRBV14	TRBJ2-2	TGTGCTAGCAGCCAAACAATAGGCCTCGGGGAGCTGTTTTTT	CASSQTIGLGELFF
TRBD1	NA	TRBV6-5	TRBJ1-2	TGTACTAGCAGTTACGCCGGGACAGGGGTCTATGGCTACACCTTC	CTSSYAGTGVYGYTF
TRBD1	large	TRBV4-2	TRBJ1-1	TGTGCCAGCAGCCAAGAGTACGGACAGGGTTTTTGGACTGAAGCTTTCTTT	CASSQEYGQGFWTEAFF
NA	NA	TRBV5-1	TRBJ1-1	TGCGCCAGCACCTTGGGGGGATGCTCAACTGAACCTTTCTTT	CASTLGGCSTEPFF
TRBD1	NA	TRBV11-2	TRBJ2-7	TGTGCCAGCAACTTCATACAGGGGGCCGTACATAACGAGCAGTACTTT	CASNFIQGAVHNEQYF